Presented here are 22 T cell receptor beta chains from one specimen sequenced in a study of PD-L1 blockade in urothelial cancer. Time point noted: peripheral blood 6 weeks after treatment start. The method was immunoSEQ multiplex PCR; TCRdb's version includes in-frame clones alone and lacks a portion of them. The sample comprises fewer than 90,000 clones, less than 95% of which are singletons, and roughly 0.9% rests with the top ten. The sample in question was PBMCs, obtained around atezolizumab (anti-PD-L1) treatment. Receptors originate from a woman over 75 with urothelial cancer.

The chain links TRBV10-2 to TRBJ1-2; 9 nucleotides match TRBD1. With 7 bases clipped from V and 4 bases from J, the junction kept 7 bases outside the gene matches. CDR1 and CDR2 from the germline V gene are WSHSY and SAAADI. This CDR3 contains 14 residues. CDR3 DNA: TGCGCCAGCACGGCGACAGGGGGTCCCTATGGCTACACCTTC. Amino acids: CASTATGGPYGYTF.

The rearrangement links TRBV30 to TRBJ2-7; possible D gene TRBD1, 6 bases. Germline V gene data show CDR1 as GTSNPN and CDR2 as SVGIG (reference sequence). This CDR3 region has 16 residues. Trimming left V 5 bases short and J 2 bases short, with 22 bases between. This CDR3 is CAWAKQGVGRTYEQYF. The CDR3 region has the DNA TGTGCCTGGGCAAAACAGGGAGTAGGAAGAACCTACGAGCAGTACTTC.

This clone was recorded only once. The gene calls are TRBV9 and TRBJ1-3, with TRBD1 matching over 8 bases. V shed 2 bases, J shed 2 bases, and the junction held 3 bases outside the gene matches. The CDR3 loop spans 15 amino acids. Germline V gene data show CDR1 as SGDLS and CDR2 as YYNGEE. Written as DNA, the CDR3 is TGTGCCAGCAGCGTCACACAGGGGGCTGGAAACACCATATATTTT. Protein product: CASSVTQGAGNTIYF.

This chain links TRBV15 with TRBJ2-1, with TRBD2 matching over 11 bases. With 1 base clipped from V and 8 bases from J, the junction kept 19 bases outside the gene matches. The CDR3 length is 20 residues. CDR1 LNHNV and CDR2 YYDKDF come from the germline V gene (reference sequence). The CDR3 nucleotides are TGTGCCACCAGCAGAGGGTTTGGGCACTTAACTAGCGGGAGCGTGGATGAGCAGTTCTTC. Translating gives CATSRGFGHLTSGSVDEQFF. Full variable domain (outside the CDR3, taken from reference TRBV15 and TRBJ2-1): DAMVIQNPRYQVTQFGKPVTLSCSQTLNHNVMYWYQQKSSQAPKLLFHYYDKDFNNEADTPDNFQSRRPNTSFCFLDIRSPGLGDTAMYLCATSRGFGHLTSGSVDEQFFGPGTRLTVL.

J is TRBJ2-1 and V is TRBV25-1, with 9 bases fitting TRBD2. With 5 bases clipped from V and 6 bases from J, the junction kept 8 bases outside the gene matches. The CDR3 consists of 15 residues. CDR1 MGHDK and CDR2 SYGVNS come from the germline V gene. CDR3 region: CASSRAGGPFNEQFF. The CDR3 nucleotides read TGTGCCAGCAGTCGGGCGGGAGGGCCTTTCAATGAGCAGTTCTTC.

The chain is built from TRBV6-5 and TRBJ2-7; TRBD1 might be the D (5 bases). CDR1 MNHEY and CDR2 SVGAGI come from the germline V gene. V lost 5 bases to trimming and J lost 3 bases, with 14 bases between them. The CDR3 length is 14 residues. The CDR3 loop is CASSRQYTDYEQYF. Written as DNA, the CDR3 is TGTGCCAGCAGTCGACAGTACACCGACTACGAGCAGTACTTC.

The chain carries TRBV5-1 and TRBJ2-3; the match to TRBD1 covers 8 bases. V trimming: 2 bases; J trimming: 0 bases; junction bases outside the gene matches: 2. The CDR3 consists of 15 residues. Germline-derived CDR1 and CDR2 are SGHRS and YFSETQ. CDR3 sequence reads: CASSFGTGSTDTQYF. The CDR3 bases are TGCGCCAGCAGCTTTGGGACAGGAAGCACAGATACGCAGTATTTT.

This clone was recorded only once. The chain uses TRBV15 and TRBJ1-5, with 7 bases lining up with TRBD1. The CDR3 runs to 15 residues. Germline CDR1 LNHNV, CDR2 YYDKDF (reference sequence). Trimming removed 8 bases from V and 5 bases from J; junction bases left unmatched: 12. CDR3 region: CATAGTASAYQPQHF. The DNA of the CDR3 is TGTGCCACCGCCGGGACAGCAAGCGCCTATCAGCCCCAGCATTTT.

The gene calls are TRBV9 and TRBJ1-2; a weak D match, TRBD1 (6 bases). This CDR3 is built from 14 residues. Germline V lookup: CDR1 SGDLS, CDR2 YYNGEE. Trimming cost V 3 bases and J 2 bases, with 11 bases left between them. CDR3: CASSGGQWNYGYTF. The CDR3 nucleotides are TGTGCCAGCAGCGGAGGACAGTGGAACTATGGCTACACCTTC. Full variable domain (remainder filled in from reference TRBV9 and TRBJ1-2): DSGVTQTPKHLITATGQRVTLRCSPRSGDLSVYWYQQSLDQGLQFLIQYYNGEERAKGNILERFSAQQFPDLHSELNLSSLELGDSALYFCASSGGQWNYGYTFGSGTRLTVV.

The chain employs TRBV10-2 and TRBJ2-3, with TRBD2 matching 15 bases. This CDR3 region has 16 residues. J gave up 3 bases and V 6 bases, and 4 bases lay outside the gene matches. Germline CDR1 WSHSY, CDR2 SAAADI. Here the CDR3 reads CASRGLAGGPTDTQYF. CDR3 DNA: TGCGCCAGCAGAGGACTAGCGGGAGGGCCGACAGATACGCAGTATTTT.

This chain connects TRBV19 to TRBJ1-5; D is unclear. The CDR3 spans 13 residues. Germline CDR1 LNHDA, CDR2 SQIVND (reference sequence). The V end was cut by 7 bases, the J end by 6 bases, with 13 bases between. The CDR3: CASTGRTLQPQHF. The CDR3 DNA reads TGTGCCAGTACGGGGAGGACCCTTCAGCCCCAGCATTTT.

The chain combines TRBV18 with TRBJ2-7; 7 bases match TRBD1. CDR1 KGHSH and CDR2 LQKENI come from the germline V gene. Trimming removed 5 bases from V and 5 bases from J; junction bases left unmatched: 9. CDR3 length: 14 amino acids. CDR3 in amino acids: CASSVSGGKDEQYF. The CDR3 DNA follows: TGTGCCAGCTCAGTGTCAGGGGGTAAGGACGAGCAGTACTTC.

The chain combines TRBV7-2 with TRBJ2-1, with 9 bases that match TRBD1. CDR3 length: 11 amino acids. CDR1 SGHTA and CDR2 FQGNSA come from the germline V gene. Trimming removed 5 bases from V and 13 bases from J; junction bases left unmatched: 3. The CDR3 loop reads CASSQGQGQFF. CDR3 DNA: TGTGCCAGCAGCCAGGGACAGGGTCAGTTCTTC.

This clone showed up just once. This chain joins TRBV28 and TRBJ1-5; a possible D gene is TRBD1 (5 bases). The CDR3 covers 15 residues. V was cut by 2 bases and J by 7 bases, with 15 bases left in between. Germline CDR1 MDHEN, CDR2 SYDVKM. The CDR3 DNA reads TGTGCCAGCAGTTTAGGGGGGAATGTTAGACAGCCCCAGCATTTT. This gives the protein CASSLGGNVRQPQHF.

The gene calls are TRBV5-1 and TRBJ1-2, with 9 positions matching TRBD1. The V segment lost 3 bases and the J segment 2 bases; nucleotides outside the gene matches: 5. CDR1 is SGHRS, CDR2 YFSETQ, per germline. The CDR3 spans 15 residues. In DNA, the CDR3 is TGCGCCAGCAGCTCTAGGACAGGGGAGAACTATGGCTACACCTTC. It codes for CASSSRTGENYGYTF.

The chain uses TRBV27 and TRBJ1-1, with 10 bases identical to TRBD1. The CDR3 runs to 15 residues. Looked up from germline, CDR1 is MNHEY and CDR2 is SMNVEV (reference sequence). The junction had 8 bases not matched to a gene; V was cut back by 6 bases and J by 4 bases. CDR3 residues: CASSGTGAGGTEAFF. The CDR3, as DNA: TGTGCCAGCAGCGGGACAGGGGCGGGGGGCACTGAAGCTTTCTTT.

The chain is built from TRBV5-1 and TRBJ2-5; 10 bases match TRBD1. The V gene end was trimmed by 8 bases and the J gene end by 2 bases; junction bases not matched to a gene: 9. CDR3 length: 15 amino acids. From germline, CDR1 is SGHRS and CDR2 YFSETQ. DNA for the CDR3: TGCGCCAGTCAAGCCGGGACAGGGGTTCAAGAGACCCAGTACTTC. This encodes CASQAGTGVQETQYF. The full variable domain, with the rest looked up from reference TRBV5-1 and TRBJ2-5, is KAGVTQTPRYLIKTRGQQVTLSCSPISGHRSVSWYQQTPGQGLQFLFEYFSETQRNKGNFPGRFSGRQFSNSRSEMNVSTLELGDSALYLCASQAGTGVQETQYFGPGTRLLVL.

This chain joins TRBV29-1 and TRBJ2-1; D is uncertain. Trimming left V 4 bases short and J 5 bases short, with 9 bases between. The length of the CDR3 is 12 residues. Germline lookup yields CDR1 SQVTM and CDR2 ANQGSEA. CDR3 nucleotides: TGCAGCGTTGGTTGGCAGAACAATGAGCAGTTCTTC. Translated: CSVGWQNNEQFF.

This chain joins TRBV5-4 and TRBJ1-5; D is perhaps TRBD1 (5 bases). This CDR3 has 14 amino acids. Germline V gives CDR1 SGHNT, CDR2 YYREEE (reference sequence). Between the trimmed V and J ends, which lost 9 bases and 7 bases, there was a span of 20 bases. The CDR3 DNA sequence: TGTGCCACAGCACCCTGGGGGGTGGGACAGCCCCAGCATTTT. This codes for CATAPWGVGQPQHF.

The chain recombines TRBV15 with TRBJ2-3, with D perhaps matching TRBD2 (5 bases). The ends were cut back, 5 bases at V and 1 base at J, with 13 bases in the middle. Germline V lookup: CDR1 LNHNV, CDR2 YYDKDF (reference sequence). The CDR3 runs 15 residues. CDR3 region: CATSPSRRGTDTQYF. In DNA, the CDR3 is TGTGCCACCAGCCCATCGAGGCGGGGCACAGATACGCAGTATTTT.

The chain is built from TRBV6-6 and TRBJ2-5, with unresolved D. Germline CDR1 reads MNHNY; CDR2 reads SVGAGI (reference sequence). The CDR3 is made up of 14 amino acids. V was trimmed by 6 bases and J by 3 bases, leaving 14 bases between them. In DNA form, the CDR3 reads TGTGCCAGCAGCCCCCTTAGTTCTAAAGAGACCCAGTACTTC. Residues: CASSPLSSKETQYF.

The chain employs TRBV29-1 and TRBJ2-1, with D possibly matching TRBD1 (6 bases). Trimming removed 2 bases at V and 9 bases at J, with 14 bases between. The CDR3 sequence is 13 residues long. Germline CDR1 and CDR2: SQVTM and ANQGSEA. CDR3 in DNA: TGCAGCGTTGAACTCCAGACAGGCACTGAGCAGTTCTTC. Protein: CSVELQTGTEQFF.